This is a list of T cell receptor beta chains from one sample in a study of T cells in Graves' hyperthyroidism and ophthalmopathy. TCRdb analysed the multiplex PCR reads with MiXCR anew, one entry per CDR3 protein. Here the sample spans under 350,000 distinct CDR3 sequences, less than 30% being singletons. The sequenced sample was blood. The receptors shown here come from a man aged 35 to 55 with Graves' hyperthyroidism that later progressed to Graves' ophthalmopathy. CDR3s include the opening cysteine and the closing phenylalanine or tryptophan. The D gene is left open where the match is weak. Clone size is stated in some rows and not others, as once, few, many or a class when expanded.

D gene: -
V gene: TRBV7-9
J gene: TRBJ2-7
clone size: many
CDR3 protein: CASTPGGDSAYEQYF
CDR3 DNA: TGTGCCAGCACACCGGGGGGGGACAGCGCCTACGAGCAGTACTTC

D gene: -
V gene: TRBV29-1
J gene: TRBJ2-7
clone size: many
CDR3 protein: CSAGPDSSYEQYF
CDR3 DNA: TGCAGCGCTGGCCCGGACAGCTCCTACGAGCAGTACTTC

D gene: -
V gene: TRBV5-1
J gene: TRBJ1-2
clone size: -
CDR3 protein: CASSFRGEEGYTF
CDR3 DNA: TGCGCCAGCAGCTTTAGAGGGGAGGAAGGCTACACCTTC

D gene: TRBD1
V gene: TRBV24-1
J gene: TRBJ1-1
clone size: many
CDR3 protein: CATSDAGQPGKNTEAFF
CDR3 DNA: TGTGCCACCAGTGATGCGGGACAGCCGGGGAAGAACACTGAAGCTTTCTTT

D gene: -
V gene: TRBV5-1
J gene: TRBJ2-7
clone size: many
CDR3 protein: CASSPQGISYEQYF
CDR3 DNA: TGCGCCAGCAGCCCGCAGGGAATATCCTACGAGCAGTACTTC

D gene: -
V gene: TRBV24-1
J gene: TRBJ1-2
clone size: many
CDR3 protein: CATSDPSVGSYGYTF
CDR3 DNA: TGTGCCACCAGTGACCCTAGCGTGGGCTCCTATGGCTACACCTTC

D gene: -
V gene: TRBV14
J gene: TRBJ2-5
clone size: -
CDR3 protein: CASSPSWGTQYF
CDR3 DNA: TGTGCCAGCAGCCCCTCGTGGGGGACCCAGTACTTC

D gene: -
V gene: TRBV14
J gene: TRBJ2-7
clone size: many
CDR3 protein: CASSQYERASYEQYF
CDR3 DNA: TGTGCCAGCAGCCAATACGAACGGGCATCCTACGAGCAGTACTTC

D gene: -
V gene: TRBV5-1
J gene: TRBJ2-5
clone size: many
CDR3 protein: CASSLVTGSQETQYF
CDR3 DNA: TGCGCCAGCAGCTTGGTTACAGGATCCCAAGAGACCCAGTACTTC

D gene: -
V gene: TRBV12-3/TRBV12-4
J gene: TRBJ1-2
clone size: many
CDR3 protein: CASSLSRSHGYTF
CDR3 DNA: TGTGCCAGCAGCCTCTCGAGGTCTCACGGCTACACCTTC

D gene: -
V gene: TRBV7-9
J gene: TRBJ2-2
clone size: many
CDR3 protein: CASSLNTGELFF
CDR3 DNA: TGTGCCAGCAGCTTAAACACCGGGGAGCTGTTTTTT

D gene: TRBD2
V gene: TRBV9
J gene: TRBJ2-5
clone size: many
CDR3 protein: CASSVGAGEGETQYF
CDR3 DNA: TGTGCCAGCAGCGTAGGAGCGGGAGAGGGTGAGACCCAGTACTTC

D gene: -
V gene: TRBV12-3/TRBV12-4
J gene: TRBJ2-7
clone size: many
CDR3 protein: CASSYTGYGYEQYF
CDR3 DNA: TGTGCCAGCAGCTACACAGGGTACGGTTACGAGCAGTACTTC

D gene: TRBD2
V gene: TRBV27
J gene: TRBJ2-7
clone size: many
CDR3 protein: CASSLAGDLGEQYF
CDR3 DNA: TGTGCCAGCAGTTTAGCGGGAGATTTGGGCGAGCAGTACTTC

D gene: -
V gene: TRBV29-1
J gene: TRBJ2-4
clone size: many
CDR3 protein: CSAKNTGLRNIQYF
CDR3 DNA: TGCAGCGCCAAAAACACAGGCCTCCGAAACATTCAGTACTTC

D gene: -
V gene: TRBV12-3/TRBV12-4
J gene: TRBJ1-6
clone size: few
CDR3 protein: CASSSGKRRENSPLHF
CDR3 DNA: TGTGCCAGCAGTTCTGGTAAACGGAGGGAAAATTCACCCCTCCACTTT

D gene: TRBD2
V gene: TRBV28
J gene: TRBJ2-7
clone size: many
CDR3 protein: CASSSPSGWYEQYF
CDR3 DNA: TGTGCCAGCAGTTCCCCTAGCGGGTGGTACGAGCAGTACTTC

D gene: TRBD2
V gene: TRBV15
J gene: TRBJ2-5
clone size: few
CDR3 protein: CATSEGLAGYPSLKETQYF
CDR3 DNA: TGTGCCACCAGCGAGGGACTAGCGGGATACCCCTCATTGAAAGAGACCCAGTACTTC

D gene: -
V gene: TRBV18
J gene: TRBJ2-5
clone size: many
CDR3 protein: CASSPSASEVETQYF
CDR3 DNA: TGTGCCAGCTCACCTTCCGCTAGCGAGGTTGAGACCCAGTACTTC

D gene: -
V gene: TRBV10-3
J gene: TRBJ1-2
clone size: -
CDR3 protein: CAISETGANYGYTF
CDR3 DNA: TGTGCCATCAGTGAGACAGGAGCAAATTATGGCTACACCTTC

D gene: TRBD1
V gene: TRBV6-1
J gene: TRBJ1-2
clone size: -
CDR3 protein: CASRPGQGFGGYGYTF
CDR3 DNA: TGTGCCAGCAGGCCGGGACAGGGGTTCGGAGGCTATGGCTACACCTTC

D gene: -
V gene: TRBV6-1
J gene: TRBJ1-5
clone size: -
CDR3 protein: CASSHQGPPQPQHF
CDR3 DNA: TGTGCCAGCAGCCACCAGGGGCCCCCTCAGCCCCAGCATTTT

D gene: TRBD1
V gene: TRBV7-2
J gene: TRBJ1-2
clone size: -
CDR3 protein: CASSSAGTDKNGYTF
CDR3 DNA: TGTGCCAGCAGTTCGGCCGGGACAGACAAGAATGGCTACACCTTC

D gene: TRBD1
V gene: TRBV28
J gene: TRBJ1-5
clone size: -
CDR3 protein: CASSLKAGGLQPQHF
CDR3 DNA: TGTGCCAGCAGTTTAAAGGCAGGGGGCCTACAGCCCCAGCATTTT

D gene: -
V gene: TRBV7-8
J gene: TRBJ2-7
clone size: -
CDR3 protein: CASSLERASEQYF
CDR3 DNA: TGTGCCAGCAGCTTAGAGCGCGCGTCCGAGCAGTACTTC